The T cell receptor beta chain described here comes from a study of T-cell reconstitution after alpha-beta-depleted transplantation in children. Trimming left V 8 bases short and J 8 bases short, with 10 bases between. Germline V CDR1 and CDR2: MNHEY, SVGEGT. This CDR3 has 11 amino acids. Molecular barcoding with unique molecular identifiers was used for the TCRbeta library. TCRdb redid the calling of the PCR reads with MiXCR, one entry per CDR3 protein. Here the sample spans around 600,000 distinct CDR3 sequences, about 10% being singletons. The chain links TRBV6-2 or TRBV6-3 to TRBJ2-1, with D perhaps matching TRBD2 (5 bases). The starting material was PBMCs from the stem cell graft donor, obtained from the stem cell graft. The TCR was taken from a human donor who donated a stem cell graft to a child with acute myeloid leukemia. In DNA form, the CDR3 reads TGTGCCAGCTTGTCTAGCTATGAGCAGTTCTTC. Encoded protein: CASLSSYEQFF.